This T cell receptor beta chain is drawn from a study of blood T cell repertoires in COVID-19. Study background: Researchers got acute and convalescent COVID-19 samples from the United States, Italy and Spain. T cells, B-cell-depleted T cells, or PBMCs supplied cDNA or gDNA.

Only in-frame clones appear in the TCRdb table, and some are missing; sequencing was by immunoSEQ multiplex PCR. The sample lists tens of thousands of clones; 80% to 90% were seen once. Germline V lookup: CDR1 SGHVS, CDR2 FQNEAQ. This CDR3 has 14 amino acids. Trimming removed 3 bases at V and 3 bases at J, with 8 bases between. Self-reported history from a screening survey and questionnaire set each donor's cohort. V usage is TRBV7-8 and J usage is TRBJ2-2; D unresolved. The material sequenced was PBMCs or T cells enriched from blood (not recorded which). The TCR was taken from a woman aged 40 to 49 with acute COVID-19. This CDR3 reads CASSFATDTGELFF. Here the CDR3 DNA reads TGTGCCAGCAGCTTTGCTACAGACACCGGGGAGCTGTTTTTT.